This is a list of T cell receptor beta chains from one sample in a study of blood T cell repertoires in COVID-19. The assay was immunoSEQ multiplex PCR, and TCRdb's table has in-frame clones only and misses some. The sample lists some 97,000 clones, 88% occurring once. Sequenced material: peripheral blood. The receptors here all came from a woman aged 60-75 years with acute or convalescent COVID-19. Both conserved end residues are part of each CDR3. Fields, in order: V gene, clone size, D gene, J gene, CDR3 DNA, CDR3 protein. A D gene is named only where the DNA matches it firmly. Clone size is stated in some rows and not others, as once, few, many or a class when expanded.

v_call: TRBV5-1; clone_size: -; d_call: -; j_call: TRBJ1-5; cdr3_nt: TGCGCCAGCAGCTTGGACTCAGGGAAACAGCCCCAGCATTTT; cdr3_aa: CASSLDSGKQPQHF
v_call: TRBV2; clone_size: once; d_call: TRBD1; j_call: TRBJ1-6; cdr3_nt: TGTGCCAGCAGGGCTGCAGGGGGCAATTCACCCCTCCACTTT; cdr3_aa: CASRAAGGNSPLHF
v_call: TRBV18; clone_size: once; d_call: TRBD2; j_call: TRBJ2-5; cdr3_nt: TGTGCCAGCTCGGCCGGACTAGCGGGAGCAACCCAGTACTTC; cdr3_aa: CASSAGLAGATQYF
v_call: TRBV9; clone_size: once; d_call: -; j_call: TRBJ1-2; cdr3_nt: TGTGCCAGCAGCCCCCCCAAAACTTTGGGCTACACCTTC; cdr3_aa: CASSPPKTLGYTF
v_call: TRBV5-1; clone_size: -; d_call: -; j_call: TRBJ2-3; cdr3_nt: TGCGCCAGCAGCCTCGGCGGGTGGCAGACCACAGATACGCAGTATTTT; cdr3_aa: CASSLGGWQTTDTQYF
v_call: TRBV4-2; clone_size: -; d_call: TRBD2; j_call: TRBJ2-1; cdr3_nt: TGTGCCAGCAGGCAGGCTAGCGGGGCGAGTGAGCAGTTCTTC; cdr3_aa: CASRQASGASEQFF
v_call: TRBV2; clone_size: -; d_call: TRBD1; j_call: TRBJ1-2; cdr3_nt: TGTGCCAGCAGACCACGGACAGGGGGTTTAATTGGCTACACCTTC; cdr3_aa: CASRPRTGGLIGYTF
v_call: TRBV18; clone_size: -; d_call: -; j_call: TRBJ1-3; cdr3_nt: TGTGCCAGCTCACCACCGAGGGCCTCGGCTGGAAACACCATATATTTT; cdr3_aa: CASSPPRASAGNTIYF
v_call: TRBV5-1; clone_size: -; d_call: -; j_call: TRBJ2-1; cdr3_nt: TGCGCCAGCAGCACGTCGCACAGGGCTACATTCCTAAACTCCTACAATGAGCAGTTCTTC; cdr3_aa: CASSTSHRATFLNSYNEQFF
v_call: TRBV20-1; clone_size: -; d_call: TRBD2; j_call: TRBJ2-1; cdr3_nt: TGCAGTGCTAGTCTAGCGGGAGGTGGGAATGAGCAGTTCTTC; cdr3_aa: CSASLAGGGNEQFF
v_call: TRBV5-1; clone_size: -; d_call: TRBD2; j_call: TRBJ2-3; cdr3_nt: TGCGCCAGCAGCTTGGCGACTAGCGGGAGTACAGATACGCAGTATTTT; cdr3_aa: CASSLATSGSTDTQYF
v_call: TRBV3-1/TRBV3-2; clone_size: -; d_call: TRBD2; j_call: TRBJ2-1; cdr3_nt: TGTGCCAGCAGCCAGGGACTAGCGGGAGGACAAGAGCAGTTCTTC; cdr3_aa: CASSQGLAGGQEQFF
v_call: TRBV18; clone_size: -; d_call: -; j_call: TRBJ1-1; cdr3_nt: TGTGCCAGCTCATCAGGGTTGAACACTGAAGCTTTCTTT; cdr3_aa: CASSSGLNTEAFF
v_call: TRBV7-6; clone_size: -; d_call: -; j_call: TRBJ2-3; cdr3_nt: TGTGCCAGCAGCTCGGGCGGGTCTAGCACAGATACGCAGTATTTT; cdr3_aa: CASSSGGSSTDTQYF
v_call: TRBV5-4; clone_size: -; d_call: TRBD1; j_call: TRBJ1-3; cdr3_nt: TGTGCCAGCAGCCTGACAGGGAGCTCTGGAAACACCATATATTTT; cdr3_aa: CASSLTGSSGNTIYF
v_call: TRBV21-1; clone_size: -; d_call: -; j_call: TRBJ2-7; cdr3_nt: TGTGCCAGCAGCAAAGAGGGGGACTCCTACGAGCAGTACTTC; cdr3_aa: CASSKEGDSYEQYF
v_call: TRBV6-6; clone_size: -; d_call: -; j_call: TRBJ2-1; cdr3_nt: TGTGCCAGCAGTTACGAGCCGACAGGTTACAATGAGCAGTTCTTC; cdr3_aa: CASSYEPTGYNEQFF
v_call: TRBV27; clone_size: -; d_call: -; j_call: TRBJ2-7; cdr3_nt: TGTGCCAGCAGTTCGGCGGGTTATACGTACGAGCAGTACTTC; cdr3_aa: CASSSAGYTYEQYF
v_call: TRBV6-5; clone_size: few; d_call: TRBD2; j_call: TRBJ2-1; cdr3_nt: TGTGCCAGCAGACTAGCGGGAGGCAATGAGCAGTTCTTC; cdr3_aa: CASRLAGGNEQFF
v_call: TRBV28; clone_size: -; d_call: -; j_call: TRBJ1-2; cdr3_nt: TGTGCCAGCAGTTTACCCTCACAGGGTCGATATGGCTACACCTTC; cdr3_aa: CASSLPSQGRYGYTF
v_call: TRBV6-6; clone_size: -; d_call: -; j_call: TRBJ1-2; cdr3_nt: TGTGCCACGGGGGGGGGCTACACCTTC; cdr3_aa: CATGGGYTF
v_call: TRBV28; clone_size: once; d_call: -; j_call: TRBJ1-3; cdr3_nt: TGTGCCAGCAGTGCTCAGCGCAGCGCTGGAAACACCATATATTTT; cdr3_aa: CASSAQRSAGNTIYF
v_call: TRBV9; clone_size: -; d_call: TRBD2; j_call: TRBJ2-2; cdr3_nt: TGTGCCAGCAGCGTAGCTTTAAAGACTAGCGTTACCGGGGAGCTGTTTTTT; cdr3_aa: CASSVALKTSVTGELFF
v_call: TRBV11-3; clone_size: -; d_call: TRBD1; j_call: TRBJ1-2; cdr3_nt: TGTGCCAGCAGCTTAAGGGACAGAGGCTACACCTTC; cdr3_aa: CASSLRDRGYTF
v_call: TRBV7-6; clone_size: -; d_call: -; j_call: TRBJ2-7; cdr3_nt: TGTGCCAGCAGCTTAGACGGTGAGGGCCTCTACGAGCAGTACTTC; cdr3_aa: CASSLDGEGLYEQYF
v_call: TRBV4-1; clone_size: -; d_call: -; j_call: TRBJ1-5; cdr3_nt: TGCGCCAGCAGCCAAGATGGGGCTGAAGATCAGCCCCAGCATTTT; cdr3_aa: CASSQDGAEDQPQHF
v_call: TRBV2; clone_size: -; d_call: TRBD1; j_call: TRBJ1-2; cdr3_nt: TGTGCCAGCAGTGAAGCCCCTGCGACAGGGATCTATGGCTACACCTTC; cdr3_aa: CASSEAPATGIYGYTF
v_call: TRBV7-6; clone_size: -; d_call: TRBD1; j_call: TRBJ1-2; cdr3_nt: TGTGCCAGCAGCTTAGGGGGACAGGGCAACTATGGCTACACCTTC; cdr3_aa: CASSLGGQGNYGYTF
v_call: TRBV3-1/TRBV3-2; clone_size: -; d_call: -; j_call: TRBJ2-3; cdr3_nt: TGTGCCAGCAGCCAAGGAATTACGCGGGCTTGGGGAGATACGCAGTATTTT; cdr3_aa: CASSQGITRAWGDTQYF
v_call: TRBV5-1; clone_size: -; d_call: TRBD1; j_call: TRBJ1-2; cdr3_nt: TGCGCCAGCAGCGTTACAGGGGGCTATGGCTACACCTTC; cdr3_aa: CASSVTGGYGYTF
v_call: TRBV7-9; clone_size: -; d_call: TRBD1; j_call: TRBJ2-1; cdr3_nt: TGTGCCAGCAGCTTGTTACAGGGACAGGGATCAGATGAGCAGTTCTTC; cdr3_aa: CASSLLQGQGSDEQFF
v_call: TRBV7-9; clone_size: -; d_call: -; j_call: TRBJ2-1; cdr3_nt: TGTGCCAGCAGCGTACTCCCGGGCGAGGGAACGTTCTTC; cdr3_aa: CASSVLPGEGTFF
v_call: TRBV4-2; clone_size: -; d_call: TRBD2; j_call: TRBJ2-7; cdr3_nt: TGTGCCAGCAGCCAAAGAGTCCTAGCGGGAGGCCTGGGGGATTGGGAGCAGTACTTC; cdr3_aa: CASSQRVLAGGLGDWEQYF
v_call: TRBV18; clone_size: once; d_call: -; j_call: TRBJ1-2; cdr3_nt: TGTGCCAGCTCACCCTACGTCTCCTCCGGGGATGGCTACACCTTC; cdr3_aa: CASSPYVSSGDGYTF
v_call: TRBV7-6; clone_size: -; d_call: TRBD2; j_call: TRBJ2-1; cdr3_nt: TGTGCCAGCAGCCCTAGACTAGCATCCTCCTACAATGAGCAGTTCTTC; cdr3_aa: CASSPRLASSYNEQFF
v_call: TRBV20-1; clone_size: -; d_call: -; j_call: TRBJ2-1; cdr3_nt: TGCAGTGCTAGTAGCACGGAGAGCTCCTACAATGAGCAGTTCTTC; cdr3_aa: CSASSTESSYNEQFF
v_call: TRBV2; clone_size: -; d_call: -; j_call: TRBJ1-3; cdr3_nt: TGTGCCAGCAGTGAGCGCGGGGGATTTTCGGGAAACACCATATATTTT; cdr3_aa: CASSERGGFSGNTIYF
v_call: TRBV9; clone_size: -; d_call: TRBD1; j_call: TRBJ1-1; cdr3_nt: TGTGCCAGCAGCCCCATGGACAGGGTGGGCACTGAAGCTTTCTTT; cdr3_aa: CASSPMDRVGTEAFF
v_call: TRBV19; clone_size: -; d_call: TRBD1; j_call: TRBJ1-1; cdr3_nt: TGTGCCAGTAGTATGTTAGGACAGGGGGGCACTGAAGCTTTCTTT; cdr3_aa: CASSMLGQGGTEAFF
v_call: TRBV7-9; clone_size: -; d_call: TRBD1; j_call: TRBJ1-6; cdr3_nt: TGTGCCAGCAGCTTAGCGCACGGGACAGGGAGTTCACCCCTCCACTTT; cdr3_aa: CASSLAHGTGSSPLHF
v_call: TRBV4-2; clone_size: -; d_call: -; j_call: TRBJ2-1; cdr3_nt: TGTGCCAGCAGCCACACCCTAGCCGTGGACTACAATGAGCAGTTCTTC; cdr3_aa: CASSHTLAVDYNEQFF
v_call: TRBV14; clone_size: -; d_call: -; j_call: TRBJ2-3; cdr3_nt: TGTGCCAGCAGCCAAGATATGACTTACACAGATACGCAGTATTTT; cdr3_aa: CASSQDMTYTDTQYF
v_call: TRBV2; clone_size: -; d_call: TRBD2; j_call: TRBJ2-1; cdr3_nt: TGTGCCAGCAGTCCAACTAGCGCTGAGCAGTTCTTC; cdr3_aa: CASSPTSAEQFF